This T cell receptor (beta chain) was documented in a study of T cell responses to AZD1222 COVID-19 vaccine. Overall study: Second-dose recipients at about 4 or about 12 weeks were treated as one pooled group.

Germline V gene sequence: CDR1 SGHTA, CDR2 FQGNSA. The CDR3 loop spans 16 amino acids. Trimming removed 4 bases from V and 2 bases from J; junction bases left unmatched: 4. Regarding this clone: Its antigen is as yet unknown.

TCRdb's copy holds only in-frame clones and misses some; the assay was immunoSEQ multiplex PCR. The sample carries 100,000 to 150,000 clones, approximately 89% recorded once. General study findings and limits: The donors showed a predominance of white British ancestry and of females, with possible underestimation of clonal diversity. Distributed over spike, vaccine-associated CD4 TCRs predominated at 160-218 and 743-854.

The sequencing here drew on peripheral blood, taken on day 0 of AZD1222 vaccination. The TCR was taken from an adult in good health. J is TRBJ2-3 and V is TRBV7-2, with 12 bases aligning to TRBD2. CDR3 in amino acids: CASSYLAGGPTDTQYF. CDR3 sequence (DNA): TGTGCCAGCAGCTACCTAGCGGGAGGGCCCACAGATACGCAGTATTTT.